The 4 T cell receptor beta chains presented below share a single source sample, sequenced in a study of blood T cell repertoires in COVID-19. Sequenced by immunoSEQ multiplex PCR; TCRdb stores in-frame clones only, minus some. Among about 220,000 clones, over 65% were seen once, and the ten largest hold about 3.7%. The sequenced sample was PBMCs or T cells enriched from blood (not recorded which). The receptors come from a woman aged 60-70 years who had recovered from COVID-19.

The J gene is TRBJ2-3, the V gene TRBV2; 7 nucleotides agree with TRBD2. CDR1 SNHLY and CDR2 FYNNEI come from the germline V gene. J was trimmed by 2 bases and V by 6 bases; bases with no gene match: 8. The CDR3 consists of 15 residues. Here the CDR3 DNA reads TGTGCCAGCAGGGAGACGGGACTAATCACAGATACGCAGTATTTT. It specifies CASRETGLITDTQYF. Combining the CDR3 with reference TRBV2 and TRBJ2-3 gives the whole variable domain EPEVTQTPSHQVTQMGQEVILRCVPISNHLYFYWYRQILGQKVEFLVSFYNNEISEKSEIFDDQFSVERPDGSNFTLKIRSTKLEDSAMYFCASRETGLITDTQYFGPGTRLTVL.

This sequence joins TRBV10-3 and TRBJ1-4; D may be TRBD1 (6 bases). Germline V gene sequence: CDR1 ENHRY, CDR2 SYGVKD. V was shortened by 0 bases and J by 1 base, with 12 bases between the two germline ends. This CDR3 spans 17 amino acids. The CDR3, as DNA: TGTGCCATCAGTGAGTCGGGGGAAGGGGGAACTAATGAAAAACTGTTTTTT. Translated, it gives CAISESGEGGTNEKLFF.

The chain has TRBV2 and TRBJ1-4, with TRBD1 matching 7 bases. In germline, CDR1 is SNHLY, CDR2 FYNNEI. The CDR3 totals 14 residues. V shed 2 bases, J shed 8 bases, and the junction held 5 bases outside the gene matches. The CDR3 region is CASSEFRGREKLFF. CDR3 bases: TGTGCCAGCAGTGAATTCAGGGGGAGAGAAAAACTGTTTTTT.

This chain joins TRBV4-2 and TRBJ2-2, with 9 bases identical to TRBD2. The CDR3 is 16 amino acids. CDR1 and CDR2 from the germline V gene are LGHNA and YNFKEQ. J gave up 4 bases and V 0 bases, and 3 bases lay outside the gene matches. CDR3 nucleotide sequence: TGTGCCAGCAGCCAAGAAAAGCGGGGGGCCACCGGGGAGCTGTTTTTT. Its protein product is CASSQEKRGATGELFF.